This TCR beta chain was identified during a study of OX40 agonist ivuxolimab in advanced cancers. The CDR3 is 14 amino acids. CDR1 and CDR2 from the germline V gene are ENHRY and SYGVKD. As concerns this clone: One end of the junction does not line up with germline, which may come from a read error.

Profiled with immunoSEQ multiplex PCR; TCRdb holds only in-frame clones, not every one. Found here are just over 50,000 clones, approximately 84% of them singletons; the top ten hold roughly 3%. V gene TRBV10-3 combines with J gene TRBJ2-4; 11 bases are shared with TRBD1. The sequences come from CD4+ or CD8+ T cells sorted from blood, collected in a trial of the OX40 agonist ivuxolimab. This clonotype was sampled from an adult with an advanced solid tumor such as melanoma, head and neck, liver or kidney cancer. The CDR3 DNA follows: TGTGCCATCAGTGAGTCGGACAGGGGGCGAGCCCCTAACTTC. It codes for CAISESDRGRAPNF.